This T cell receptor beta chain originates from a study of early T cells in non-severe SARS-CoV-2 infection. The CDR3 runs to 16 residues. V lost 4 bases to trimming and J lost 2 bases; unmatched junction nucleotides: 6. Germline CDR1 and CDR2: SGHNT and YYREEE (reference sequence). TCRdb analysed the 5' RACE reads with MiXCR anew, one entry per CDR3 protein. Among about 31,000 distinct CDR3 sequences listed, 5% to 7% were seen once. The receptor's source is an adult who was a healthcare worker with PCR-confirmed SARS-CoV-2 infection or an uninfected control (not recorded which). The gene calls are TRBV5-4 and TRBJ2-4; 10 bases fit TRBD2. Sequencing was performed on whole blood. Written as DNA, the CDR3 is TGTGCCAGCAGCCTAAGCGGGGGGGCGACCAAAAACATTCAGTACTTC. Translation: CASSLSGGATKNIQYF.